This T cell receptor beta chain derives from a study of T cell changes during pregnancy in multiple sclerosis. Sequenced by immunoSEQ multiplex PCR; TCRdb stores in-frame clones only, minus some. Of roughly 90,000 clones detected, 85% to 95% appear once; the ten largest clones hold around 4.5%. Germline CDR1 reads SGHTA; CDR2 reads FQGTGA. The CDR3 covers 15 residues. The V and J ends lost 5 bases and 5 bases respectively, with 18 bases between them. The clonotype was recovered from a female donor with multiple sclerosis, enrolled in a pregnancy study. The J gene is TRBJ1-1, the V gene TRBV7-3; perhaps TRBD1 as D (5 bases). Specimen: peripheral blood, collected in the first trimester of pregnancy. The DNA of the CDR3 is TGTGCCAGCAGCCCAGGGCGGGGGATGGGTACTGAAGCTTTCTTT. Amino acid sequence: CASSPGRGMGTEAFF.